This TCR beta chain was identified during a study of blood T cell repertoires in COVID-19. Germline V gene data show CDR1 as SGDLS and CDR2 as YYNGEE. J was trimmed by 6 bases and V by 3 bases; bases with no gene match: 6. This CDR3 region has 14 residues. Participants were aged roughly 18 to 90 years, lived in roughly 25 US areas, and enrolled virtually. Cohorts were determined from participant-reported clinical history. Two consecutive negative NP/OP PCR tests, clearance, or resolved symptoms defined Cohort 3 recovery. Study processing details: Estimates of nucleated cell counts were drawn from the amplification of reference gene primers. This table comes from immunoSEQ multiplex PCR, and its TCRdb copy is limited to in-frame clones, with some not included. V, J and clone size derive from that table, while D and trimming were established from the DNA sequence. The data contain 200,000 to 300,000 clones, roughly 89% of them singletons.

This TCR was recovered from a woman younger than 45 who had recovered from COVID-19. The material sequenced was PBMCs or T cells enriched from blood (not recorded which). J is TRBJ2-5 and V is TRBV9, with TRBD1 matching over 9 bases. CDR3 sequence (DNA): TGTGCCAGCAGCGGCCGGGACAGGGTACAGACCCAGTACTTC. This gives the protein CASSGRDRVQTQYF. Drawing the rest from reference TRBV9 and TRBJ2-5, the complete variable domain is DSGVTQTPKHLITATGQRVTLRCSPRSGDLSVYWYQQSLDQGLQFLIQYYNGEERAKGNILERFSAQQFPDLHSELNLSSLELGDSALYFCASSGRDRVQTQYFGPGTRLLVL.